Included here is one TCR beta chain sequence, with context. Its antigen remains unidentified. Qualities for individual bases were not recorded, and no much larger clone is one base off. The data were taken from a study of cytomegalovirus exposure and HLA in healthy donors (dated by TCRdb to 2015 to 2018). Context from the whole study: An earlier analysis of some 620 of the donors reported approximately 280 Gb of sequence data and approximately 120 million unique TCR beta sequences obtained from about 179 million T cells. An early release that covered around 590 HLA-typed donors contained about 300 gigabases of sequencing data and about 84 million unique TCR sequences. Among the roughly 430 genotyped donors, about 83% belonged to the genetic ancestry cluster associated with self-reported Caucasian donors. The study aimed to test whether signatures of past pathogen exposure could be identified by cataloging public T cell receptors. The study used immunosequencing to profile the T cell repertoires of 666 subjects and linked those repertoires to cytomegalovirus serostatus. Along with the approximately 620-subject first cohort, a separate validation cohort of around 110 different subjects was used. High-throughput TCR immunosequencing, statistical association of individual TCRs with disease status, and machine learning were combined to predict cytomegalovirus infection status. In a later analysis, previously published TCR beta repertoires from several hundred donors were re-analyzed and high-resolution HLA genotyping was added so that TCR occurrence patterns could be studied. The later analysis used no new phenotypic data to find candidate immune exposures, relying instead on TCR beta sequences and their occurrence across donors. In an earlier analysis of over 550 of the donors, high-throughput TCR beta sequencing was used to judge whether each TCR beta V gene segment behaved as functional or pseudogenic. Donor age, sex, ethnicity and CMV serostatus were collected together with the repertoire data. A later genetic analysis used genome-wide SNP genotypes for about 60% of the 666 donors, treating that subset as a discovery cohort. Every discovery cohort repertoire had been produced on one sequencing platform. Class I and class II HLA loci were covered by the typing at four-digit resolution. The number of donors typed differed by locus, with roughly 629-640 for A, B, C, DRB1 and DQB1, roughly 550 for DQA1, 600 to 610 for DPA1, and around 430 for DPB1. Several DR-DQ haplotypes were treated as single units for association and clustering because of strong linkage in the cohort. On average, 235,054 unique TCR beta nucleotide sequences were sequenced per donor among a few hundred genotyped donors of the cohort, with approximately 18% of those sequences being non-productive.

V lost 2 bases and J lost 2 bases, and the count of bases not matched to a germline gene is 3. Based on the germline V gene, the CDR1 and CDR2 sequences are SGDLS and YYNGEE. Spanning cysteine to phenylalanine, the CDR3 consists of 15 amino acids. CDR3 DNA is the only sequence kept; it has 45 bases, read in frame from the first base. Libraries were built with the immunoSEQ multiplex PCR assay. For the multiplex PCR, a mixture combining 60 forward primers for TCR Vbeta segments and 13 reverse primers for TCR Jbeta segments was used. The CDR3 region of rearranged TCR beta genes was amplified from genomic DNA with a multiplex PCR assay. The Illumina HiSeq System was used to sequence the amplified TCR beta libraries as 87-base-pair reads. The authors processed their data as follows. A later analysis counted some 74 million unique TCR beta chains across the 550 to 700 repertoires, and roughly 9.9 million of these chains were shared by at least two donors. To remove PCR and sequencing errors, raw reads were error-corrected and collapsed into unique sequences using a nearest-neighbor algorithm that merged closely related sequences. V, D and J gene segments were assigned by aligning CDR3 sequences to IMGT reference sequences. For a sequence to be retained, a match of at least six nucleotides was required to both a V gene segment and a J gene segment. A rearrangement counted as productive if the CDR3 had no stop codons and remained in frame with V and J, and every other rearrangement counted as non-productive. Following IMGT convention, CDR3 was defined as the stretch from the second conserved V-encoded cysteine up to the conserved J-encoded phenylalanine. The earlier analysis of about 560 of the donors excluded any sequence lacking an unambiguous match to a single V gene segment. An earlier analysis of some 610 of the donors called V segments functional above 56.7% productive rearrangements and segregating when the between-donor standard deviation exceeded 5%. A statistical classification framework was built for diagnosing cytomegalovirus status from the catalog of TCR beta chain sequences. In a later analysis, V and J genes were assigned by comparing TCR nucleotide sequences against IMGT/GENE-DB human TR gene sequences. The TCRdist pipeline was used in a later analysis to assign CDR3 sequences and most-parsimonious VDJ recombination scenarios. In a later analysis, each TCR beta chain was defined by its CDR3 amino acid sequence together with its V-gene family, and reads lacking a unique V-gene family were excluded. As a way to deal with suspected cross-contamination and a sequencing artifact, a later analysis dropped 592 nucleotide sequences that were highly shared and had low generation probability. For each public chain, a later analysis derived a clonal expansion index from normalized ranks of inferred template counts within each repertoire. In a later analysis, generation probabilities were computed with a VDJ recombination model fitted to out-of-frame rearrangements, and the resulting probabilities were checked against IGoR. Hypergeometric tests were used in a later analysis to score TCR-TCR, TCR-HLA and TCR-CMV co-occurrence, with a repertoire-size bias correction applied to the TCR pairs. To estimate false discovery rates, a later analysis permuted the HLA or CMV assignments 20 times. In a later analysis, co-occurring TCRs were grouped using DBSCAN, and TCRdist sequence similarity was added for clustering within HLA-allele-positive subsets. For co-occurrence clustering, repertoires with fewer than 30,000 or more than 120,000 public chains were excluded, along with 5 or 6 repertoires with anomalous nucleotide sharing. TCRdb mirrors the immuneACCESS table, restricted to in-frame sequences. Some clones are absent from its copies; in checked studies, under half trace to an unresolved V gene, and the reason for the others is unknown. V, J and clone size derive from that table, while D and trimming were established from the DNA sequence. For this sample there are more than 150,000 clones; about 81% appear just once. 1.5% to 1.7% of the sample belongs to the ten largest clones.

In total, roughly 670 healthy bone marrow donors made up the cohort. At the time of sampling, every cohort member was nominally healthy, though immune exposures that went unrecorded were likely present. The donor was CMV seronegative and was included in the group of approximately 350 seronegative cohort members. A peripheral blood sample was provided by each donor, and peripheral blood mononuclear cells were used for TCR beta sequencing. Genomic DNA extraction from the blood cell samples was performed with the Qiagen DNeasy Blood Extraction Kit. What the authors observed across the whole study: In vitro tests confirmed that a few of the cytomegalovirus-associated TCR beta chains recognize cytomegalovirus antigens. According to a later analysis, TCR association rates differed among HLA loci, with DRB1 alleles showing the most associated TCRs and HLA-C alleles showing the fewest. An association between a missense DCLRE1C variant and V-gene and J-gene trimming of TCR beta chains was found in a later genetic analysis and replicated in an independent cohort. Linkage disequilibrium might explain the correlated functional status among segregating V segments, but an unknown experimental factor could not be excluded. CMV serostatus was the only immune exposure information available for the cohort. A further reported finding was that TCR beta sequences accurately predicted the HLA-A and HLA-B alleles for most subjects in the first cohort. Sequencing depth was assumed to be roughly uniform across donors in the presence/absence analyses, though that assumption may not hold. The classifier was reported to diagnose cytomegalovirus status with high specificity and sensitivity in both the original cohort and the validation cohort. Specific HLA alleles were associated with 15,000 to 20,000 TCR beta sequences at a false discovery rate of 0.05 in a later analysis. Some IMGT-functional V segments, including TRBV6-2 and TRBV6-3, could not be distinguished by the 87-base-pair reads and were therefore excluded. When HLA alleles, especially DR and DQ, strongly co-occurred, TCR associations were difficult to assign to individual alleles. In an earlier analysis of some 500 of the donors, most TCR beta V segments were observed in productive rearrangements about 87% or about 30% of the time, broadly matching IMGT annotations. According to a later genetic analysis, donors in an Asian-associated ancestry cluster had fewer N-insertions in productive TCRs than the roughly 700-donor mean. HLA typing was unavailable for some donors at each locus, so association tests used only the typed subset. It was suggested by the authors that the approach could potentially be generalized to other disease states and immunological phenotypes. While some public TCRs were present in many individuals, most TCR sequences turned up only very rarely across donors. A later analysis reported that several top co-occurrence clusters appeared linked to parvovirus B19, influenza, CMV and Epstein-Barr virus. Because counts were too low, roughly 16 rarely observed V segments, including chromosome 9 orphons, were excluded from the earlier analysis of several hundred of the donors. The sequencing pipeline was judged likely to have produced a cluster of highly shared sequence variants as a technical artifact. The study gave a list of 150 to 200 TCR beta chains associated with cytomegalovirus. In this cohort, only TCR beta chains were sequenced, and detectable features were limited by the absence of alpha or paired-chain data. A later analysis found that HLA-associated TCR beta chains were more clonally expanded and had lower generation probabilities than equally common non-associated chains. A later analysis found that most CMV-associated TCR beta chains appeared HLA-restricted, with HLA associations seemingly driven largely by CMV exposure.

Sequencing was done on a sample of PBMCs. This TCR was recovered from a man aged 35-49 years in good health and CMV-seronegative. Here the chain combines TRBV9 and TRBJ2-5, with 10 central nucleotides matching TRBD2. The sequenced DNA is TGTGCCAGCAGCGTTGGACTAGCGGATCAAGAGACCCAGTACTTC. Its coded protein is CASSVGLADQETQYF.